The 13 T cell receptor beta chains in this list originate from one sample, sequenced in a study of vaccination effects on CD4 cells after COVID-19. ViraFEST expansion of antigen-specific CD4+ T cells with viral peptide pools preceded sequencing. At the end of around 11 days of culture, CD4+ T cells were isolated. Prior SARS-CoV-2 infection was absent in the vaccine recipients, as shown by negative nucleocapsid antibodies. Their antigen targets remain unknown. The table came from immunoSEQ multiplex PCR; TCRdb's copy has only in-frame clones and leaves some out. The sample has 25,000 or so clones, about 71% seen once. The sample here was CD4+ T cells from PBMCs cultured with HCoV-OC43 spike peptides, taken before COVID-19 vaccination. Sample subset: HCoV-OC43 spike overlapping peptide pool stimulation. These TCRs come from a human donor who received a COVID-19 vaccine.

The CDR3, as DNA: TGTGCCACCAGCAGGGGTCTAGCGGGAGGAGAGACCCAGTACTTC. It translates to CATSRGLAGGETQYF. V and J are TRBV15 and TRBJ2-5; 11 nucleotides match TRBD2. Germline V gene lookup returns CDR1 LNHNV and CDR2 YYDKDF (reference sequence). CDR3 length: 15 residues. V lost 3 bases and J lost 4; bases outside the gene matches: 4. Full variable domain (outside the CDR3, taken from reference TRBV15 and TRBJ2-5): DAMVIQNPRYQVTQFGKPVTLSCSQTLNHNVMYWYQQKSSQAPKLLFHYYDKDFNNEADTPDNFQSRRPNTSFCFLDIRSPGLGDTAMYLCATSRGLAGGETQYFGPGTRLLVL.

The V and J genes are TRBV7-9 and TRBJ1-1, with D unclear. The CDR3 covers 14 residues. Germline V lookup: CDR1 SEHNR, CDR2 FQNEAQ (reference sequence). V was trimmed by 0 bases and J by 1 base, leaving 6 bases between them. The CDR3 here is CASSLAPGNTEAFF. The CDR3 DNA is TGTGCCAGCAGCTTAGCGCCGGGGAACACTGAAGCTTTCTTT.

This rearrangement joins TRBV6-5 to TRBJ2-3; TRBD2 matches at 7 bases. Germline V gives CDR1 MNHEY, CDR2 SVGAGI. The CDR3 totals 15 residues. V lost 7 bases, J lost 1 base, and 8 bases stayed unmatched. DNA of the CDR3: TGTGCCAGCACCCCAAAGCGGGAACGCACAGATACGCAGTATTTT. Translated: CASTPKRERTDTQYF.

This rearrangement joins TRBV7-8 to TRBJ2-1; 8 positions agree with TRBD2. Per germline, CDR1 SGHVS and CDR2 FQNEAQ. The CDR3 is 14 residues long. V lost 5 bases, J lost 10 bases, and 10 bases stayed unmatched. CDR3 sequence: CASSTSRGGLEQFF. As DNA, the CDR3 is TGTGCCAGCAGCACCTCTCGCGGGGGGTTGGAGCAGTTCTTC.

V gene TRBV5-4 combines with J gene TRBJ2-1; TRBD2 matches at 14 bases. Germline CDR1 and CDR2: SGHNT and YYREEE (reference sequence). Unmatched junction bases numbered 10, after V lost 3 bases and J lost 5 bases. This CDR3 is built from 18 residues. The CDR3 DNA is TGTGCCAGCAGCTCCAAGACTAGCGGGGGGGCCCAAAACAATGAGCAGTTCTTC. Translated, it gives CASSSKTSGGAQNNEQFF.

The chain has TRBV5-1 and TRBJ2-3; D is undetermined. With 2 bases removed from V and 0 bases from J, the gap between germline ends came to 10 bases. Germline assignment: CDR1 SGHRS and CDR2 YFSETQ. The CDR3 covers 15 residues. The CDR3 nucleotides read TGCGCCAGCAGCTTATCGGGCTATAGCACAGATACGCAGTATTTT. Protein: CASSLSGYSTDTQYF.

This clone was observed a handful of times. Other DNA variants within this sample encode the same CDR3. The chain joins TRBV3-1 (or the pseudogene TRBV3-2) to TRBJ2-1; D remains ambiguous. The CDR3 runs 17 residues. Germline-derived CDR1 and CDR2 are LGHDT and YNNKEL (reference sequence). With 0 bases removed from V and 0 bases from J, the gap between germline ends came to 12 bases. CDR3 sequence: CASSQDQAGSSYNEQFF. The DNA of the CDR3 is TGTGCCAGCAGCCAAGATCAAGCAGGTAGCTCCTACAATGAGCAGTTCTTC.

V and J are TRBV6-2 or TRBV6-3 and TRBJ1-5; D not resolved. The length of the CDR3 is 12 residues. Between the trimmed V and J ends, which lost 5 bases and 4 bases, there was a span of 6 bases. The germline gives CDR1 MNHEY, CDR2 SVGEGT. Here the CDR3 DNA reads TGTGCCAGCAGTACATATAATCAGCCCCAGCATTTT. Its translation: CASSTYNQPQHF.

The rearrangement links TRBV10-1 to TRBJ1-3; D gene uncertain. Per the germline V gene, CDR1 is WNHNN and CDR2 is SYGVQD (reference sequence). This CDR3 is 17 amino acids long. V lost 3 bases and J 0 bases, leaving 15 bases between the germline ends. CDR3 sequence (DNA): TGCGCCAGCAGTGAAGCTCCTGGACGGAGCTCTGGAAACACCATATATTTT. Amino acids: CASSEAPGRSSGNTIYF.

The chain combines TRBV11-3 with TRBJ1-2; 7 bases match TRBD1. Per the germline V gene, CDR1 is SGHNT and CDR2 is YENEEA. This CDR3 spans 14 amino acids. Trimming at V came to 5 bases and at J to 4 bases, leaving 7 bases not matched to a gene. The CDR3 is CASSPRTGRYGYTF. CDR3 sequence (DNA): TGTGCCAGCAGCCCCAGGACAGGCCGCTATGGCTACACCTTC.

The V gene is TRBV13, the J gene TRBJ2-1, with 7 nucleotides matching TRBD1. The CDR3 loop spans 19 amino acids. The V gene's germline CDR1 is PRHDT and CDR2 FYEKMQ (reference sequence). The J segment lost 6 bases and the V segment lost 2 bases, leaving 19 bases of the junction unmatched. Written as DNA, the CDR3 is TGTGCCAGCAGCTTAATCCCCTTGACAGGGTCCGTTAACGTCAATGAGCAGTTCTTC. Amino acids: CASSLIPLTGSVNVNEQFF.

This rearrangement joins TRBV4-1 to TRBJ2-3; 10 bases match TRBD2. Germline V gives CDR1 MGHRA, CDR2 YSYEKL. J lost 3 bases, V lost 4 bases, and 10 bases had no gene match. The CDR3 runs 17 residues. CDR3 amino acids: CASSPSSAGGRTDTQYF. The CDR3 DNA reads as TGCGCCAGCAGCCCTTCTTCAGCGGGAGGGAGAACAGATACGCAGTATTTT.

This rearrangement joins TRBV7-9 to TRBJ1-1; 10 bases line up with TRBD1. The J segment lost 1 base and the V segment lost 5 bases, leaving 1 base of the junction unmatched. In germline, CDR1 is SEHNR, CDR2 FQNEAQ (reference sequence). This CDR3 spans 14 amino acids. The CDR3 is CASSGQGGNTEAFF. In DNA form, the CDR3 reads TGTGCCAGCAGCGGACAGGGGGGGAACACTGAAGCTTTCTTT.